These 10 T cell receptor beta chains were all obtained from the same sample, sequenced in a study of blood T cell repertoires in COVID-19. Some clones are missing from TCRdb's copy, which holds only in-frame ones; the method was immunoSEQ multiplex PCR. Here the sample spans approximately 240,000 clones, 65% to 85% being singletons. The sequenced material came from peripheral blood. The receptors here all came from a woman in her sixties with acute or convalescent COVID-19.

The chain links TRBV5-1 to TRBJ1-2; TRBD1 matches 7 bases. This CDR3 is built from 14 residues. Trimming took 4 bases from V and 7 from J; bases not matched to a gene: 10. CDR1 is SGHRS and CDR2 is YFSETQ in the germline V gene. The CDR3: CASSDPTGKAGYTF. As DNA, the CDR3 is TGCGCCAGCAGCGACCCGACAGGGAAGGCTGGCTACACCTTC.

This sequence joins TRBV5-1 and TRBJ2-7; D gene unclear. Trimming took 0 bases from V and 7 from J, leaving 8 bases between them. From germline, CDR1 is SGHRS and CDR2 YFSETQ. This CDR3 comprises 12 residues. This CDR3 reads CASSLGLGEQYF. DNA for the CDR3: TGCGCCAGCAGCTTGGGGCTTGGTGAGCAGTACTTC.

The chain carries TRBV9 and TRBJ2-3; 11 bases are a match to TRBD2. From germline, CDR1 is SGDLS and CDR2 YYNGEE. V lost 3 bases to trimming and J lost 14 bases; unmatched junction nucleotides: 11. There are 14 residues in the CDR3. The CDR3 protein is CASSARETSGDLYF. CDR3 sequence (DNA): TGTGCCAGCAGCGCTAGGGAGACTAGCGGGGATCTGTATTTT. Full variable domain (outside the CDR3, taken from reference TRBV9 and TRBJ2-3): DSGVTQTPKHLITATGQRVTLRCSPRSGDLSVYWYQQSLDQGLQFLIQYYNGEERAKGNILERFSAQQFPDLHSELNLSSLELGDSALYFCASSARETSGDLYFGPGTRLTVL.

This clone was counted only a few times. The chain combines TRBV30 with TRBJ1-6; tentative D call: TRBD1 (5 bases). The ends were cut back, 3 bases at V and 10 bases at J, with 13 bases in the middle. This CDR3 region has 13 residues. Germline-derived CDR1 and CDR2 are GTSNPN and SVGIG (reference sequence). The CDR3 nucleotides are TGTGCCTGGAGCGACAGCCCAGGGTCACCCCTCCACTTT. This codes for CAWSDSPGSPLHF.

The chain is built from TRBV29-1 and TRBJ1-2; 7 bases are shared with TRBD1. Germline lookup yields CDR1 SQVTM and CDR2 ANQGSEA. CDR3 length: 12 residues. Losses at the gene ends were 7 bases for V and 4 bases for J; bases not matched to a gene: 6. The CDR3 region is CSARDSIYGYTF. The DNA of the CDR3 is TGCAGCGCTAGGGACAGCATCTATGGCTACACCTTC.

The chain couples TRBV3-1 (or the pseudogene TRBV3-2) to TRBJ1-4, with 9 positions matching TRBD1. The CDR3 runs 16 residues. Losses at the gene ends were 2 bases for V and 7 bases for J; bases not matched to a gene: 8. The germline gives CDR1 LGHDT, CDR2 YNNKEL (reference sequence). The CDR3 here is CASSQPGQGLGEKLFF. The CDR3 DNA reads as TGTGCCAGCAGCCAACCGGGACAGGGCTTAGGTGAAAAACTGTTTTTT.

This chain joins TRBV28 and TRBJ1-2; 8 nucleotides match TRBD1. Germline V gives CDR1 MDHEN, CDR2 SYDVKM. The CDR3 totals 16 residues. Losses at the gene ends were 6 bases for V and 8 bases for J; bases not matched to a gene: 17. The CDR3 coding sequence is TGTGCCAGCAGCCGCGGACAGGGTGTCCCCTATGAGGGCTACACCTTC. Protein product: CASSRGQGVPYEGYTF.

The chain combines TRBV20-1 with TRBJ2-1, with D perhaps TRBD2 (6 bases). V lost 3 bases and J lost 0, with 9 bases in between. Germline V lookup: CDR1 DFQATT, CDR2 SNEGSKA (reference sequence). There are 14 residues in the CDR3. The CDR3 DNA is TGCAGTGCTAGTGGGAGGAGCTCCTACAATGAGCAGTTCTTC. It yields the protein CSASGRSSYNEQFF.

The V gene is TRBV19, the J gene TRBJ1-5; TRBD1 might be the D (6 bases). The CDR3 consists of 17 residues. Germline V CDR1 and CDR2: LNHDA, SQIVND (reference sequence). Trimming removed 3 bases from V and 0 bases from J, with 15 bases in between. This CDR3 reads CASSIEGTSLSNQPQHF. DNA of the CDR3: TGTGCCAGTAGTATCGAAGGGACATCCCTTAGCAATCAGCCCCAGCATTTT.

The chain joins TRBV6-4 to TRBJ2-7; 14 bases agree with TRBD2. Germline CDR1 is MRHNA and CDR2 is SNTAGT. This CDR3 comprises 13 residues. Trimming removed 9 bases from V and 6 bases from J; junction bases left unmatched: 4. The CDR3 DNA sequence: TGTGCCAGGGGACTAGCGGGGGTCTTCGAGCAGTACTTC. Translation gives CARGLAGVFEQYF.